This is a list of T cell receptor beta chains from one sample in a study of blood T cell repertoires in COVID-19. Here immunoSEQ multiplex PCR was the method, and the copy in TCRdb shows in-frame clones only, minus some. Of 400,000 to 500,000 clones in the sample, roughly 90% were seen once. The specimen was PBMCs or T cells enriched from blood (not recorded which). These TCRs come from a woman aged 18-29 years who had been exposed to COVID-19. Both conserved end residues are part of each CDR3. A D gene is named only where the DNA matches it firmly.

TRBV5-1	TRBJ2-2	.	CASSLEGLNTGELFF	TGCGCCAGCAGCTTGGAAGGACTCAACACCGGGGAGCTGTTTTTT
TRBV9	TRBJ2-1	TRBD1	CASSVTNRGVEQFF	TGTGCCAGCAGCGTAACTAACAGGGGAGTTGAGCAGTTCTTC
TRBV28	TRBJ2-3	TRBD1	CASSWTGGADTQYF	TGTGCCAGCAGCTGGACAGGGGGAGCAGATACGCAGTATTTT
TRBV11-1	TRBJ1-2	.	CASSQDSLYGYTF	TGTGCCAGCAGCCAGGACAGCCTCTATGGCTACACCTTC
TRBV10-3	TRBJ2-5	.	CAIGGLVAETQYF	TGTGCCATCGGTGGTTTGGTTGCGGAGACCCAGTACTTC
TRBV7-8	TRBJ2-3	TRBD2	CASSQRGKQYF	TGTGCCAGCAGCCAGCGGGGAAAGCAGTATTTT
TRBV4-2	TRBJ2-3	TRBD2	CASSQRERLAGIVGTDTQYF	TGTGCCAGCAGCCAAAGGGAGCGGCTAGCGGGTATAGTAGGCACAGATACGCAGTATTTT
TRBV28	TRBJ1-6	TRBD1	CASSFMDRGLSPLHF	TGTGCCAGCAGTTTTATGGACAGGGGGCTCTCACCCCTCCACTTT
TRBV28	TRBJ1-3	.	CASSPKGGGWAYGNTIYF	TGTGCCAGCAGTCCGAAAGGTGGTGGGTGGGCATACGGAAACACCATATATTTT
TRBV28	TRBJ2-7	.	CASRPGPAYEQYF	TGTGCCAGCAGACCGGGTCCTGCCTACGAGCAGTACTTC
TRBV6-6	TRBJ2-5	TRBD2	CASSGSGGAETQYF	TGTGCCAGCAGTGGGAGCGGGGGGGCTGAGACCCAGTACTTC